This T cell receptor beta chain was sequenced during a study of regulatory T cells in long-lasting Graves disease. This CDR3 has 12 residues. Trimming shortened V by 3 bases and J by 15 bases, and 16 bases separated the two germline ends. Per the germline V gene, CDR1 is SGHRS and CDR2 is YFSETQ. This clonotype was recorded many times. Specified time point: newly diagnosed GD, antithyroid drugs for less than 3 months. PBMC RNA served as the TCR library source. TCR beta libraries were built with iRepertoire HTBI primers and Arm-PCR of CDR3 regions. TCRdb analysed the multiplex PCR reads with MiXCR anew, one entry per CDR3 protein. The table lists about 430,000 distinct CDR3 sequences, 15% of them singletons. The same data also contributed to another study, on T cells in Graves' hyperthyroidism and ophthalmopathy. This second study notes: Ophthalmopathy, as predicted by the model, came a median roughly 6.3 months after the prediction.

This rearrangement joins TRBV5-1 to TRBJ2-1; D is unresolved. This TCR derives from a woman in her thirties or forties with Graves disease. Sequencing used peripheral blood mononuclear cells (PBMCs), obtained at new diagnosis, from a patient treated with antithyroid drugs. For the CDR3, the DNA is TGCGCCAGCAGCTCGGACCGGTCGACGGGGTTCTTC. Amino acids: CASSSDRSTGFF.